The 18 T cell receptor beta chains below come from one sample, sequenced in a study of CD8+ T cells in alopecia areata. The sample's treatment: oral pan-JAK inhibitor, 5-10 mg twice daily. Extraction of RNA preceded its reverse transcription into cDNA, which served as the sequencing template. Assay used: immunoSEQ multiplex PCR; TCRdb lists only in-frame clones, some missing. The sample lists some 80,000 clones; approximately 66% were seen once. The input for sequencing was CD8+ T cells sorted from blood, taken at week 24, from a patient treated with tofacitinib. These TCRs come from a human donor with alopecia areata.

This clone ranks as medium-sized. The chain recombines TRBV5-6 with TRBJ2-1; D perhaps matches TRBD2 (5 bases). Germline V CDR1 and CDR2: SGHDT, YYEEEE. The CDR3 has 17 amino acids. Trimming cost V 0 bases and J 4 bases, with 17 bases left between them. The CDR3 sequence is CASSLARSRVKYNEQFF. In DNA, the CDR3 is TGTGCCAGCAGCTTGGCCAGATCGCGGGTTAAATACAATGAGCAGTTCTTC.

The chain uses TRBV27 and TRBJ1-2, with TRBD1 as a possible D gene (5 bases). The CDR3 totals 14 residues. V lost 3 bases and J 0 bases, leaving 8 bases between the germline ends. Germline-derived CDR1 and CDR2 are MNHEY and SMNVEV (reference sequence). The CDR3 loop reads CASSFQGSNYGYTF. In DNA, the CDR3 is TGTGCCAGCAGTTTTCAGGGTTCTAACTATGGCTACACCTTC.

The chain employs TRBV5-1 and TRBJ2-7; D gene ambiguous. V was cut by 0 bases and J by 4 bases, with 11 bases left in between. The CDR3 consists of 14 residues. Germline lookup yields CDR1 SGHRS and CDR2 YFSETQ. CDR3 sequence: CASSLAGERYEQYF. The CDR3 DNA reads as TGCGCCAGCAGCTTGGCCGGAGAACGTTACGAGCAGTACTTC.

This clone has a single count. The chain couples TRBV4-1 to TRBJ1-2, with TRBD1 matching 7 bases. Looked up from germline, CDR1 is MGHRA and CDR2 is YSYEKL. The CDR3 spans 16 residues. J lost 1 base, V lost 9 bases, and 14 bases had no gene match. DNA of the CDR3: TGCGCCAGTGACCTTCCCGGGGGACAGAGTAACTATGGCTACACCTTC. Residues: CASDLPGGQSNYGYTF.

The DNA for the CDR3 is TGTGCCAGCAGCGTACCTTTGGTGGATACGCAGTATTTT. It codes for CASSVPLVDTQYF. The chain is built from TRBV7-9 and TRBJ2-3; D gene unclear. The CDR3 is made up of 13 amino acids. The germline V and J ends were trimmed by 5 bases and 6 bases, with 12 bases remaining between them. Germline loops: CDR1 SEHNR, CDR2 FQNEAQ (reference sequence).

The chain couples TRBV4-3 to TRBJ1-4; D perhaps matches TRBD1 (5 bases). Germline V CDR1 and CDR2: LGHNA, YSLEER. Trimming cost V 0 bases and J 6 bases, with 8 bases left between them. The CDR3 runs to 14 residues. The CDR3 sequence: CASSQDRVYEKLFF. The CDR3 DNA reads as TGCGCCAGCAGCCAAGACAGGGTTTATGAAAAACTGTTTTTT.

This clone was recorded a few times. The chain has TRBV27 and TRBJ2-7, with D maybe TRBD1 (6 bases). V dropped 6 bases and J dropped 3 bases, with 21 bases sitting between them. This CDR3 has 16 amino acids. Germline loops: CDR1 MNHEY, CDR2 SMNVEV (reference sequence). CDR3 residues: CASRRETGWGNYEQYF. CDR3 bases: TGTGCCAGCAGACGAGAAACAGGGTGGGGCAACTACGAGCAGTACTTC.

The chain is built from TRBV27 and TRBJ1-1; 9 bases are shared with TRBD1. Unmatched junction bases numbered 19, after V lost 3 bases and J lost 11 bases. The CDR3 consists of 17 residues. The germline CDR1 and CDR2 sequences are MNHEY and SMNVEV (reference sequence). CDR3 bases: TGTGCCAGCAGTTTTAGGGCCTTGGACAGGGGAGGTATAAGTGCTTTCTTT. It yields the protein CASSFRALDRGGISAFF.

This clone occurred a few times. The J gene is TRBJ2-7, the V gene TRBV2; weak D call: TRBD1 (5 bases). Germline CDR1 SNHLY, CDR2 FYNNEI. The CDR3 length is 15 residues. Deletions cut 0 bases from V and 2 bases from J, with 11 bases between. CDR3 DNA: TGTGCCAGCAGTGAAGCTAGGACACCTCCCTACGAGCAGTACTTC. Its translation: CASSEARTPPYEQYF.

The chain is built from TRBV4-3 and TRBJ2-1, with TRBD2 identical over 8 bases. With 5 bases clipped from V and 9 bases from J, the junction kept 6 bases outside the gene matches. From germline, CDR1 is LGHNA and CDR2 YSLEER. The CDR3 extends over 13 amino acids. This CDR3 is CASSYIAGSEQFF. CDR3 nucleotides: TGCGCCAGCAGCTATATAGCGGGAAGTGAGCAGTTCTTC.

The chain employs TRBV29-1 and TRBJ2-2, with 10 bases identical to TRBD1. This CDR3 is 15 amino acids long. Unmatched junction bases numbered 7, after V lost 4 bases and J lost 5 bases. CDR1 is SQVTM, CDR2 ANQGSEA, per germline. The CDR3 DNA reads as TGCAGCGTTGTAGGAGGACAGGGGGAGACCGGGGAGCTGTTTTTT. Residues: CSVVGGQGETGELFF.

The gene calls are TRBV28 and TRBJ2-5; D call uncertain. The CDR3 is 11 residues long. Germline loops: CDR1 MDHEN, CDR2 SYDVKM. The ends were cut back, 1 base at V and 7 bases at J, with 4 bases in the middle. The CDR3 DNA reads TGTGCCAGCAGTTTATTAGCGACCCAGTACTTC. Its translation: CASSLLATQYF.

A word on this clone: A read error may produce the germline difference seen at one junction end. The V call is TRBV9, the J call TRBJ1-5, with a tentative D call TRBD1 (5 bases). This CDR3 contains 14 residues. Germline V gene sequence: CDR1 SGDLS, CDR2 YYNGEE. As DNA, the CDR3 is TGTGCCAACAGCGAGTTGGGGGACAATCAGCCCCAGCATTTT. It is translated as CANSELGDNQPQHF.

The genes are TRBV15 and TRBJ2-1; TRBD2 might be the D (6 bases). Germline CDR1 and CDR2: LNHNV and YYDKDF (reference sequence). The CDR3 contains 18 residues. V was shortened by 0 bases and J by 1 base, with 16 bases between the two germline ends. CDR3 sequence reads: CATSRDRTSYGSYNEQFF. Here the CDR3 DNA reads TGTGCCACCAGCAGAGACCGTACTAGCTATGGTTCCTACAATGAGCAGTTCTTC.

V usage is TRBV19 and J usage is TRBJ1-1; D possibly corresponds to TRBD1 (5 bases). The CDR3 consists of 15 residues. Germline V gene data show CDR1 as LNHDA and CDR2 as SQIVND (reference sequence). Trimming shortened V by 0 bases and J by 0 bases, and 8 bases separated the two germline ends. The CDR3 nucleotides are TGTGCCAGTAGTATAGATGGGGGGATGAACACTGAAGCTTTCTTT. Its translation: CASSIDGGMNTEAFF.

The rearrangement joins TRBV28 to TRBJ2-3; 12 positions agree with TRBD1. V lost 5 bases to trimming and J lost 3 bases; unmatched junction nucleotides: 9. Germline CDR1 MDHEN, CDR2 SYDVKM. The CDR3 spans 17 residues. CDR3 loop: CASSPFRDRGRTDTQYF. Here the CDR3 DNA reads TGTGCCAGCAGTCCATTCCGGGACAGGGGGCGAACAGATACGCAGTATTTT.

The rearrangement links TRBV6-5 to TRBJ1-1; D uncertain. Deletions cut 5 bases from V and 1 base from J, with 8 bases between. The CDR3 runs to 13 residues. Germline V gene sequence: CDR1 MNHEY, CDR2 SVGAGI. The CDR3 sequence is CASSLDGNTEAFF. The DNA for the CDR3 is TGTGCCAGCAGTCTGGACGGGAACACTGAAGCTTTCTTT.

J is TRBJ2-3 and V is TRBV7-3; a weak D match, TRBD2 (6 bases). Between the trimmed V and J ends, which lost 2 bases and 0 bases, there was a span of 12 bases. This CDR3 contains 16 residues. CDR1 and CDR2 (germline): SGHTA, FQGTGA. The CDR3 reads CASSLGIAGSTDTQYF. CDR3 sequence (DNA): TGTGCCAGCAGCTTAGGGATTGCGGGGAGCACAGATACGCAGTATTTT.